The T cell receptor (beta chain) under discussion was sequenced for a study of OX40 agonist ivuxolimab in advanced cancers. Study summary: Of the participants, 40% to 50% had some prior anti-PD-1, anti-PD-L1 or anti-CTLA-4 therapy, which was allowed.

Assay: immunoSEQ multiplex PCR; the TCRdb copy retains only in-frame clones and omits some. The sample has fewer than 90,000 clones, around 87% seen once. Per the germline V gene, CDR1 is KGHSH and CDR2 is LQKENI. CDR3 length equals 12 residues. V was clipped by 4 bases and J by 6 bases; unmatched bases: 2. Here the sequenced sample was CD4+ or CD8+ T cells sorted from blood, taken in a trial of the OX40 agonist ivuxolimab. The gene calls are TRBV18 and TRBJ2-7; 8 positions agree with TRBD1. This TCR was sampled from an adult with an advanced solid tumor such as melanoma, head and neck, liver or kidney cancer. CDR3 nucleotides: TGTGCCAGCTCACGGGACAGGACCGAGCAGTACTTC. It encodes CASSRDRTEQYF.